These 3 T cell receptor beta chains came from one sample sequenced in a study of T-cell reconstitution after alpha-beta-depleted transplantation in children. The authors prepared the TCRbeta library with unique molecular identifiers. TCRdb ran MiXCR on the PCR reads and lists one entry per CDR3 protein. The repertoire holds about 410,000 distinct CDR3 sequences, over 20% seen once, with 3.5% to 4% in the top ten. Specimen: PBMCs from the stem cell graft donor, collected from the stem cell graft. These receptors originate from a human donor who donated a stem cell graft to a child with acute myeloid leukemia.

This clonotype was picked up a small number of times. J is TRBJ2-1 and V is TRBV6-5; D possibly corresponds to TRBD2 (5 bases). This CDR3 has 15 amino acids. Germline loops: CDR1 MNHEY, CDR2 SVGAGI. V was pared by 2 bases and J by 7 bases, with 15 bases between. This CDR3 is CASSYTGIGLNEQFF. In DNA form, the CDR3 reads TGTGCCAGCAGTTACACGGGGATCGGGTTGAATGAGCAGTTCTTC.

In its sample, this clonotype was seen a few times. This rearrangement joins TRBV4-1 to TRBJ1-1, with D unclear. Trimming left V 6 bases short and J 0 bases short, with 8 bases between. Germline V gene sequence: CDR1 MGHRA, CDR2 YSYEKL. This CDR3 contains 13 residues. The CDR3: CASRRTVNTEAFF. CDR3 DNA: TGCGCCAGCAGACGAACGGTGAACACTGAAGCTTTCTTT.

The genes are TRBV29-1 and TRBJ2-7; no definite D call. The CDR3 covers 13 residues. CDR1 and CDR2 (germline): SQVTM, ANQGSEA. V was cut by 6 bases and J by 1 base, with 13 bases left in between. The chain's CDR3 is CSVQNGPSYEQYF. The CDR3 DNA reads TGCAGCGTGCAAAACGGTCCGTCCTACGAGCAGTACTTC.